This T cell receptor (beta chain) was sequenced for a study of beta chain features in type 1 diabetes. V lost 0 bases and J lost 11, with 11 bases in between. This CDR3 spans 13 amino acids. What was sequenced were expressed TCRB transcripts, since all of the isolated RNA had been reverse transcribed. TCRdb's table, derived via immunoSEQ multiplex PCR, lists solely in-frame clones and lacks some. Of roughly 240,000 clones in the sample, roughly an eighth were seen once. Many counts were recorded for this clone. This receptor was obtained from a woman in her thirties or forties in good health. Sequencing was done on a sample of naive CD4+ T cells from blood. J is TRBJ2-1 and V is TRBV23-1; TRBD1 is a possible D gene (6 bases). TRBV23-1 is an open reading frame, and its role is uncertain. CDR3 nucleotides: TGCGCCAGCAGTCAATCCTCAGGGGAAAAGCAGTTCTTC. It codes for CASSQSSGEKQFF.